This T cell receptor beta chain was profiled in a study of shared clonotypes between healthy human individuals. On the study more broadly: Each donor's CD4 naive and CD4 memory cells filled three plates apiece, CD8 naive two, and CD8 memory one. Study findings and constraints: Naive subsets generally had larger estimated richness than memory subsets.

The CDR3 is made up of 13 amino acids. V was clipped by 6 bases and J by 5 bases; unmatched bases: 7. Germline V CDR1 and CDR2: MRHNA, SNTAGT. Turning to this clone: Its cognate antigen is unknown.

Repertoires were generated with immunoSEQ multiplex PCR, while TCRdb's copy carries only in-frame clones and drops some. The sample has about 2,500,000 clones, around 90% seen once; the top ten hold 0.13% to 0.15%. The chain recombines TRBV6-4 with TRBJ2-7; 7 nucleotides align to TRBD1. Sequencing was performed on naive CD4+ T cells sorted from blood. Subset given: CD45RA+ positively selected. The TCR originated in a young man in good health. The CDR3 reads CASSPNTGDEQYF. In nucleotides, the CDR3 is TGTGCCAGCAGCCCTAACACAGGGGACGAGCAGTACTTC.